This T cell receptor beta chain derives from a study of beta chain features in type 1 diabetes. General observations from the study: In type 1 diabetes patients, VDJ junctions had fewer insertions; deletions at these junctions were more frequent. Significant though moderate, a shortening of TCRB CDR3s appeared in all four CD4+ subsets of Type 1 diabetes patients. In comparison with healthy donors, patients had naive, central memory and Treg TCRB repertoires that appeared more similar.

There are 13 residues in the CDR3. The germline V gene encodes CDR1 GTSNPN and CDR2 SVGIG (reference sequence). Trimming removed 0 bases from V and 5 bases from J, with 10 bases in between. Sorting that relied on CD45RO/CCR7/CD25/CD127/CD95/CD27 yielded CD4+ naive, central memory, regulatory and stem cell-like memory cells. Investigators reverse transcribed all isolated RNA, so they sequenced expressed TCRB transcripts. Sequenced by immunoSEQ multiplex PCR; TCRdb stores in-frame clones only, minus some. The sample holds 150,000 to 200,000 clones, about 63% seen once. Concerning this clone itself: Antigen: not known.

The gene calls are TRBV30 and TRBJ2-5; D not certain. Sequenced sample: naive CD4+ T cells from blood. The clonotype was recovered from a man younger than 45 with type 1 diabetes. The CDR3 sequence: CAWSVGDKETQYF. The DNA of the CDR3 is TGTGCCTGGAGTGTCGGCGATAAGGAGACCCAGTACTTC. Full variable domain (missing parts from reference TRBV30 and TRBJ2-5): SQTIHQWPATLVQPVGSPLSLECTVEGTSNPNLYWYRQAAGRGLQLLFYSVGIGQISSEVPQNLSASRPQDRQFILSSKKLLLSDSGFYLCAWSVGDKETQYFGPGTRLLVL.